This TCR beta chain stems from a study of T cells in Graves' hyperthyroidism and ophthalmopathy. In its sample, this clonotype was seen many times. What was amplified from RNA transcripts were TCR beta CDR3 regions. The HTBI primer set served for first-round RT-PCR of the TCR CDR3. Each CDR3 protein is one row after TCRdb ran MiXCR on the multiplex PCR reads. Among 560,000 or so distinct CDR3 sequences listed, more than 45% were seen once. V was pared by 5 bases and J by 4 bases, with 15 bases between. Germline V gene lookup returns CDR1 SEHNR and CDR2 FQNEAQ (reference sequence). The CDR3 consists of 15 residues.

V gene TRBV7-9 combines with J gene TRBJ1-5; no clear D. This TCR was recovered from a woman aged 18-30 years with Graves' hyperthyroidism. Sequencing was done on a sample of peripheral blood or thyroid tissue (not recorded which). CDR3 residues: CASSRAGANNQPQHF. The CDR3 DNA sequence: TGTGCCAGCAGCCGGGCCGGCGCAAATAATCAGCCCCAGCATTTT.